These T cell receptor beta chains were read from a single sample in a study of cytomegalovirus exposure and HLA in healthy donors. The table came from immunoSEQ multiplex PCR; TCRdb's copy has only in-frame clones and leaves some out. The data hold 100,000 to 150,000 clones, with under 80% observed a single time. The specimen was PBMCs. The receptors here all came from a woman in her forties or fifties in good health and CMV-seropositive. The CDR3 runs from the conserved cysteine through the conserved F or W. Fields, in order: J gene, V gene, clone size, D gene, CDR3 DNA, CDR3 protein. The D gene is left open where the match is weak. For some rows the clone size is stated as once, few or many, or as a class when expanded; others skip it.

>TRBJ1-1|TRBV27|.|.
TGTGCCAGCAGTCCTACACAGCGGGTGAACACTGAAGCTTTCTTT
CASSPTQRVNTEAFF
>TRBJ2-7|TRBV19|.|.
TGTGCCAGTAGGGTGACAGGAACCGCCTACGAGCAGTACTTC
CASRVTGTAYEQYF
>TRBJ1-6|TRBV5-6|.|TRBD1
TGTGCCAGCAGCTTGGGGACAGGAAATTCACCCCTCCACTTT
CASSLGTGNSPLHF
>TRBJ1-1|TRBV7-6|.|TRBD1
TGTGCCAGCAGCTTAGGGGGGACAGGGTTGACTACTGAAGCTTTCTTT
CASSLGGTGLTTEAFF
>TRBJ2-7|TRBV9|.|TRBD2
TGTGCCAGCAGCATGGGACTAGCTAACGAGCAGTACTTC
CASSMGLANEQYF
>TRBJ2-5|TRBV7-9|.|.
TGTGCCAGCAGCCGGAGCGGACAAGAGACCCAGTACTTC
CASSRSGQETQYF
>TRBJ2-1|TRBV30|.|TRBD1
TGTGCCGGGACAGGGGGCGCCTACAATGAGCAGTTCTTC
CAGTGGAYNEQFF
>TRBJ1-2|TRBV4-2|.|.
TGTGCCAGCAGCCAAGACAGGACACTTAACTATGGCTACACCTTC
CASSQDRTLNYGYTF
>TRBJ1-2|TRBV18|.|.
TGTGCCAGCTCACCGACGGGGGTTGATGGCTACACCTTC
CASSPTGVDGYTF
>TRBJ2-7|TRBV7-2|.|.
TGTGCCAGCAGCCGAGGTCAGGCGGGACCCGGCCACGAGCAGTACTTC
CASSRGQAGPGHEQYF
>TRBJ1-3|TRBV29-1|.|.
TGCAGCGTTTATCGACCGGACAGCAGCATGGGAAACACCATATATTTT
CSVYRPDSSMGNTIYF
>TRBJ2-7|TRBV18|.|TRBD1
TGTGCCAGCTCACCCCCGGGACAGAGATACGAGCAGTACTTC
CASSPPGQRYEQYF
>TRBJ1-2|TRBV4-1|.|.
TGCGCCAGCAGCCAAGAGTCGAGATTTGCTAACTATGGCTACACCTTC
CASSQESRFANYGYTF
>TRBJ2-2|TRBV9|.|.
TGTGCCAGCAGCTTCGGATGGGCGGGGAACACCGGGGAGCTGTTTTTT
CASSFGWAGNTGELFF
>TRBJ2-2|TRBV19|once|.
TGTGCCAGTAGTATTGCCAGGGTGGGCACCGGGGAGCTGTTTTTT
CASSIARVGTGELFF
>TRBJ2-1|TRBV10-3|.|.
TGTGCCATCAGTGAGTCTCTCCGAGAACCATACAATGAGCAGTTCTTC
CAISESLREPYNEQFF
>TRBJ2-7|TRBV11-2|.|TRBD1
TGTGCCAGCAGCTTAGGCCCTTACTGGACAGGAAACGAGCAGTACTTC
CASSLGPYWTGNEQYF
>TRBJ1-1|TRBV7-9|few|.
TGTGCCAGCAGCTTAGTCTCTGCAGCCAGACAGAACACTGAAGCTTTCTTT
CASSLVSAARQNTEAFF
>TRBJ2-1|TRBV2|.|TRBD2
TGTGCCAGCAGTGGACATCTGCGGGGGAGCAATGAGCAGTTCTTC
CASSGHLRGSNEQFF
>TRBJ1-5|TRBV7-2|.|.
TGTGCCAGCAGCTTAGTGAGGGGGATTAGCAATCAGCCCCAGCATTTT
CASSLVRGISNQPQHF
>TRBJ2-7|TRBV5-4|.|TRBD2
TGTGCCAGCAGCCTCGGGGGGGGTTGGGGCGAGCAGTACTTC
CASSLGGGWGEQYF
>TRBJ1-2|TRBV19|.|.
TGTGCCAGTAGTATACAGAACTATGGCTACACCTTC
CASSIQNYGYTF
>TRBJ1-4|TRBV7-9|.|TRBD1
TGTGCCAGCAGCCCGACAGGGGCTAGCGAAAAACTGTTTTTT
CASSPTGASEKLFF
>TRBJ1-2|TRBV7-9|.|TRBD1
TGTGCCAGCAGCTTAGGACAGGGTAATGGCTACACCTTC
CASSLGQGNGYTF
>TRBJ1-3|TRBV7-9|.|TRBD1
TGTGCCAGCAGCGTACAGGGGGTACCTGGAAACACCATATATTTT
CASSVQGVPGNTIYF
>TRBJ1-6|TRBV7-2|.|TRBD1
TGTGCCAGCAGCACCGGGACAGAGGCCTCCTATAATTCACCCCTCCACTTT
CASSTGTEASYNSPLHF
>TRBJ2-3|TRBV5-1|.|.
TGCGCCAGCAGCCTCACAGATACGCAGTATTTT
CASSLTDTQYF
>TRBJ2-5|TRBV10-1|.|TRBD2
TGCGCCAGCAGTGAACCCGAGACTAGCGGGCTGGAGACCCAGTACTTC
CASSEPETSGLETQYF
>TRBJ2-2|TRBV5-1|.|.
TGCGCCAGCAGCCGTCCCCTCCCCGGACTACAAGACACCGGGGAGCTGTTTTTT
CASSRPLPGLQDTGELFF
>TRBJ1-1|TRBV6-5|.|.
TGTGCCAGCAGTTATCAGTCGCAGGGTACCGCTTTCTTT
CASSYQSQGTAFF
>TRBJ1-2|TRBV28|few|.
TGTGCCAGCAGTTTACGGGGGGATGGCTACACCTTC
CASSLRGDGYTF
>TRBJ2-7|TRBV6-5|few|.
TGTGCCAGCAGTTACGGGGGGGGGCCGGGAGAGCAGTACTTC
CASSYGGGPGEQYF
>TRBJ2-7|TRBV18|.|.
TGTGCCAGCTCACCATCCTACGCCGAGCAGTACTTC
CASSPSYAEQYF
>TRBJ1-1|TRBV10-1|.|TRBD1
TGCGCCAGCAGTGAGTCTGGACAGGTATATACCGGCCAACTCACGAACACTGAAGCTTTCTTT
CASSESGQVYTGQLTNTEAFF
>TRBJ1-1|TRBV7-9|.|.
TGTGCCAGCAGCTTACCGGGTTCGACTGAAGCTTTCTTT
CASSLPGSTEAFF
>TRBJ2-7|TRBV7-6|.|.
TGTGCCAGCAGCTTAGGACAGAACTACGAGCAGTACTTC
CASSLGQNYEQYF
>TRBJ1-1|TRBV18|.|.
TGTGCCAGCTCACCACCCAATGGGCGGAACACTGAAGCTTTCTTT
CASSPPNGRNTEAFF
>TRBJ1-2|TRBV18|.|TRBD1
TGTGCCAGCTCACCACCGATGGACAGGGGCGGTTATGGCTACACCTTC
CASSPPMDRGGYGYTF
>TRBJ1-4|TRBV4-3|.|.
TGCGCCAGCAGCCAAGATCGGGATGAAAAACTGTTTTTT
CASSQDRDEKLFF
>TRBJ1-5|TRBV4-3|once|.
TGCGCCAGCAGCCAAGAACCCCCATCTCGTGGTGTGGGAGACGGTCAGCCCCAGCATTTT
CASSQEPPSRGVGDGQPQHF
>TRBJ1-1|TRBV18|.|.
TGTGCCAGCTCACTAACGACAGGAGCAATGAACACTGAAGCTTTCTTT
CASSLTTGAMNTEAFF
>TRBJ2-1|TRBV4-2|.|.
TGTGCCAGCAGCCCAACTCTCCGGGATGAGCAGTTCTTC
CASSPTLRDEQFF
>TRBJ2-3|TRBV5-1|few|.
TGCGCCAGCACCACGGGGGTAAGGGGGGGCGCAGATACGCAGTATTTT
CASTTGVRGGADTQYF
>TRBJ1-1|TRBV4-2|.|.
TGTGCCAGCAGCCATACGTCAGGCGGGGGCGACGGCGGCACTGAAGCTTTCTTT
CASSHTSGGGDGGTEAFF
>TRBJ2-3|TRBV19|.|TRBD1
TGTGCCAGTAGTATAGAATGGACAGGGGTTAGCACAGATACGCAGTATTTT
CASSIEWTGVSTDTQYF
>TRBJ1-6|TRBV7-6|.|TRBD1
TGTGCCAGCAGCTTACAGGGGGCAGGTTCACCCCTCCACTTT
CASSLQGAGSPLHF
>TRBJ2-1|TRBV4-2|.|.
TGTGCCAGCAGCCTAACCCCTAACTACAATGAGCAGTTCTTC
CASSLTPNYNEQFF
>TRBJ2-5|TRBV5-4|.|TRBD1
TGTGCCAGCAGCATGAAAACAGGGGAAGAGACCCAGTACTTC
CASSMKTGEETQYF
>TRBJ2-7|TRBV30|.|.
TGTGCCTGGAGTGATGAGGATTCCTACGAGCAGTACTTC
CAWSDEDSYEQYF
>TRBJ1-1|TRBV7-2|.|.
TGTGCCAGCAGCTTAACAGCAAACACTGAAGCTTTCTTT
CASSLTANTEAFF
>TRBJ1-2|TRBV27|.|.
TGTGCCAGCGGGGATCGGGACTCCCTCCACTATGGCTACACCTTC
CASGDRDSLHYGYTF
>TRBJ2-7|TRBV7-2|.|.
TGTGCCAGCAGCCGACTTGCCTACGAGCAGTACTTC
CASSRLAYEQYF
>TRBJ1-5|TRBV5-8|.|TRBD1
TGTGCCAGCAGCTTGAAGGGGACAGCTAGCAATCAGCCCCAGCATTTT
CASSLKGTASNQPQHF
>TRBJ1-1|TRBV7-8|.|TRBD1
TGTGCCAGCAGCTGGACAGGGCGAACTGAAGCTTTCTTT
CASSWTGRTEAFF
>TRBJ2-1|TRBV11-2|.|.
TGTGCCAGCAGCTTCCCAGGGGTCTCCTACAATGAGCAGTTCTTC
CASSFPGVSYNEQFF
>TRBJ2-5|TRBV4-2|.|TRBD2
TGTGCCAGCAGCCGGACTAGCGGGATGGAGACCCAGTACTTC
CASSRTSGMETQYF
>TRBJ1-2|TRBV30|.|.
TGTGCCTGGAGCGTCTGGGCCAGGGTCGACTATGGCTACACCTTC
CAWSVWARVDYGYTF
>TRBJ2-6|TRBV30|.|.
TGTGCCTGGGAGGGTGGGGCCAACGTCCTGACTTTC
CAWEGGANVLTF
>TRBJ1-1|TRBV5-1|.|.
TGCGCCAGCAGCTTGGGGGGGCCGGGGACTGAAGCTTTCTTT
CASSLGGPGTEAFF